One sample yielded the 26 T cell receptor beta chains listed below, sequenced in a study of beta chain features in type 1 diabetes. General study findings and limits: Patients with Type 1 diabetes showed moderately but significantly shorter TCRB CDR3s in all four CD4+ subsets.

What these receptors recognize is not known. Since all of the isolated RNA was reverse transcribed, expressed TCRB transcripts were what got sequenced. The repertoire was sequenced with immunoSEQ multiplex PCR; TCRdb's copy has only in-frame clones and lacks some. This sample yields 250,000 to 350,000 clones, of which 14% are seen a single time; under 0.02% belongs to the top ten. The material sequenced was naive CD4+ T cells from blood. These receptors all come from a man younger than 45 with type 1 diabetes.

The CDR3 is CSTGTGNEQYF. In DNA, the CDR3 is TGCAGCACCGGGACAGGGAACGAGCAGTACTTC. The rearrangement joins TRBV29-1 to TRBJ2-7; TRBD1 agrees at 9 bases. CDR3 size: 11 residues. V was pared by 8 bases and J by 5 bases, with 4 bases of the junction left unmatched. The germline V gene encodes CDR1 SQVTM and CDR2 ANQGSEA.

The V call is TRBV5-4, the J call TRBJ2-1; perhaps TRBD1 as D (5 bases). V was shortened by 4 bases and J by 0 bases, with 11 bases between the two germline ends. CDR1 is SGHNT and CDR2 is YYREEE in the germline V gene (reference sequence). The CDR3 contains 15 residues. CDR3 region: CASSLDSNSYNEQFF. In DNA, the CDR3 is TGTGCCAGCAGCCTTGACAGCAACTCCTACAATGAGCAGTTCTTC.

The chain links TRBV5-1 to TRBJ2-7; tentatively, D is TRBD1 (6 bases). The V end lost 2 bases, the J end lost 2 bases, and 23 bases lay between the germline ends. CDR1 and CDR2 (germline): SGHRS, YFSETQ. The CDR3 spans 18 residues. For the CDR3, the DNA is TGCGCCAGCAGCTTTTTTTTTATGGGGCCAAAGGGGGCCTACGAGCAGTACTTC. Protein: CASSFFFMGPKGAYEQYF.

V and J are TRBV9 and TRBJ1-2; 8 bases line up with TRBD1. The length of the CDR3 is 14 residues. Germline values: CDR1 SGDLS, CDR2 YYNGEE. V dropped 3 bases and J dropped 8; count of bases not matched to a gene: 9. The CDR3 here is CASSDRAGGRGYTF. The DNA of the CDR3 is TGTGCCAGCAGCGACCGCGCAGGGGGCAGAGGCTACACCTTC.

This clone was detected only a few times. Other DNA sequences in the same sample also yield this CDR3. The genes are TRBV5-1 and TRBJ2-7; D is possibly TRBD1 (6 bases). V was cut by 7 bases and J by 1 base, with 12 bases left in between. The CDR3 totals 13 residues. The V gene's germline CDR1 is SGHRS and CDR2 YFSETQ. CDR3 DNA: TGCGCCAGCTCGAAGACAGGTTCCTACGAGCAGTACTTC. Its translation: CASSKTGSYEQYF.

The CDR3 protein is CASGDRENEQFF. In DNA, the CDR3 is TGTGCCAGCGGGGACAGGGAAAATGAGCAGTTCTTC. The J gene is TRBJ2-1, the V gene TRBV5-4, with 9 bases identical to TRBD1. The CDR3 covers 12 residues. Germline trimming cut 7 bases from V and 7 bases from J; bases unmatched to any gene: 3. CDR1 SGHNT and CDR2 YYREEE come from the germline V gene (reference sequence).

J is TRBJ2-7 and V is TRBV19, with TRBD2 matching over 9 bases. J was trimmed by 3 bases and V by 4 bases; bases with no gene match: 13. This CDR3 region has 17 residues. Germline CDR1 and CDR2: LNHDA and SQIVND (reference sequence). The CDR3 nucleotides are TGTGCCAGTAGTAGTGCGAGGGGGACTAGCAGACTCTACGAGCAGTACTTC. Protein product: CASSSARGTSRLYEQYF.

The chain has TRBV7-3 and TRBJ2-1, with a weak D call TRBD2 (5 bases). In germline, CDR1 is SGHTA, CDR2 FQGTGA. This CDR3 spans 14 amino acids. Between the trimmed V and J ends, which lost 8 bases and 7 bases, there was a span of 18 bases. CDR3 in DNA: TGTGCCAGCGGTGAGGGCCGCTCTTGGAATGAGCAGTTCTTC. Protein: CASGEGRSWNEQFF.

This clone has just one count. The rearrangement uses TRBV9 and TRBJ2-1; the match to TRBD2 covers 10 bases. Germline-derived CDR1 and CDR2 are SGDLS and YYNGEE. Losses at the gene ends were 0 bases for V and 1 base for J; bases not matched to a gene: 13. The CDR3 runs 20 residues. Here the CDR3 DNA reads TGTGCCAGCAGCGTAGGGGGTCTAGCGGGAGACCGGGATTCCTACAATGAGCAGTTCTTC. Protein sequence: CASSVGGLAGDRDSYNEQFF.

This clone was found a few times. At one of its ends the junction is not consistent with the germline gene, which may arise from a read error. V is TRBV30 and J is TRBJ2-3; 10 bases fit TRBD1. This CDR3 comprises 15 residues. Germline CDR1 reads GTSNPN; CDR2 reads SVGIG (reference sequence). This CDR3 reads CAVTYRDRGTHTQYF. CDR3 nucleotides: TGTGCCGTTACCTACCGGGACAGGGGCACACATACGCAGTATTTT. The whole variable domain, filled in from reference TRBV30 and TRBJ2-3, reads SQTIHQWPATLVQPVGSPLSLECTVEGTSNPNLYWYRQAAGRGLQLLFYSVGIGQISSEVPQNLSASRPQDRQFILSSKKLLLSDSGFYLCAVTYRDRGTHTQYFGPGTRLTVL.

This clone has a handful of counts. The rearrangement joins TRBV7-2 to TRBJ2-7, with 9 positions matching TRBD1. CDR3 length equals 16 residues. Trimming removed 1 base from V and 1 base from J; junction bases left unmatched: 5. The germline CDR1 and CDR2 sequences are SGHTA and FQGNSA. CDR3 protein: CASSLVGTGYSYEQYF. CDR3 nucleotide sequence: TGTGCCAGCAGCTTAGTGGGGACAGGGTATTCCTACGAGCAGTACTTC.

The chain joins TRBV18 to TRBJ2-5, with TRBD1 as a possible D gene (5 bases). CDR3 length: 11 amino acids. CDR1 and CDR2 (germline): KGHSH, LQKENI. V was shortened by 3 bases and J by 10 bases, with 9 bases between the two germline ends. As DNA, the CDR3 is TGTGCCAGCTCACCCCTAGGGGACCAGTACTTC. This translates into CASSPLGDQYF.

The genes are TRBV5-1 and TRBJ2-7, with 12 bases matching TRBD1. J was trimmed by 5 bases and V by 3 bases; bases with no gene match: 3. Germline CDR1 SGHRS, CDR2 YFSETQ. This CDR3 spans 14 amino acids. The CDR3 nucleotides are TGCGCCAGCAGCTCTGGGACAGGGGGCGACGAGCAGTACTTC. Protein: CASSSGTGGDEQYF.

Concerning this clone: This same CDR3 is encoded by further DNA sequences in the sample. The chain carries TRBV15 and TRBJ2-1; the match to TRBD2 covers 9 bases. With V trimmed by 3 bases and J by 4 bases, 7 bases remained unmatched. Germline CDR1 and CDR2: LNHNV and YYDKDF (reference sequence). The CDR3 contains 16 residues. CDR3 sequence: CATSRGLAGSYNEQFF. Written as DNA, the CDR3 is TGTGCCACCAGCAGGGGACTAGCCGGTTCTTACAATGAGCAGTTCTTC.

Here the CDR3 reads CASSLPTENYGYTF. CDR3 nucleotide sequence: TGTGCCAGCAGTCTACCGACAGAAAACTATGGCTACACCTTC. The chain employs TRBV28 and TRBJ1-2, with D possibly TRBD1 on 5 matching bases. The V end was cut by 5 bases, the J end by 2 bases, with 12 bases between. The CDR3 is made up of 14 amino acids. From germline, CDR1 is MDHEN and CDR2 SYDVKM.

In nucleotides, the CDR3 is TGTGCCAGCAGCTACGACAGGGCCGATGAGCAGTTCTTC. Its translation is CASSYDRADEQFF. The V call is TRBV9, the J call TRBJ2-1, with TRBD1 matching over 7 bases. V lost 4 bases to trimming and J lost 8 bases; unmatched junction nucleotides: 6. The CDR3 is 13 amino acids. Germline loops: CDR1 SGDLS, CDR2 YYNGEE.

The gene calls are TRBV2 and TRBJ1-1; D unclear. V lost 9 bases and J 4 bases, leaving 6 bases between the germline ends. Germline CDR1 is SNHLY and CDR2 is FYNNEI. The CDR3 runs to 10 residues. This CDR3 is CARLATEAFF. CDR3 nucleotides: TGTGCCAGGTTGGCCACTGAAGCTTTCTTT.

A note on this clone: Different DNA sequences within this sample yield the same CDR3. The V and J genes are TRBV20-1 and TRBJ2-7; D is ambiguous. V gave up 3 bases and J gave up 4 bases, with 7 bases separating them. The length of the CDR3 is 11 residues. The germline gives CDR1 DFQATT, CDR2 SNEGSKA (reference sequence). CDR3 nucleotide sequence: TGCAGTGCTAGTACCGGGTACGAGCAGTACTTC. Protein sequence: CSASTGYEQYF.

The CDR3 DNA reads TGTGCCAGCAGGGGCAACCCTTACAATGAGCAGTTCTTC. Translated, it gives CASRGNPYNEQFF. The genes are TRBV2 and TRBJ2-1; D is unclear. Germline CDR1 and CDR2: SNHLY and FYNNEI. The V gene lost 6 bases and the J gene lost 4 bases, with 10 bases spanning the gap. The CDR3 runs 13 residues.

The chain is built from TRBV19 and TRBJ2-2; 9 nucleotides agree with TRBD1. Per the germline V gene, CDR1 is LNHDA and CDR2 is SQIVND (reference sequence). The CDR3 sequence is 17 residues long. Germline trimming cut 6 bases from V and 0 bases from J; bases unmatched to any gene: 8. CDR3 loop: CASSPGTGLANTGELFF. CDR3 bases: TGTGCCAGTAGCCCCGGGACAGGGCTTGCGAACACCGGGGAGCTGTTTTTT.

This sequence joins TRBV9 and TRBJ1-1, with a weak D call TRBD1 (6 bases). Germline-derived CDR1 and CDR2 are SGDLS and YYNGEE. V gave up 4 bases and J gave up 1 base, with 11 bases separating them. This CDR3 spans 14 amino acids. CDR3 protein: CASSPGTSNTEAFF. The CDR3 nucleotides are TGTGCCAGCAGCCCCGGGACATCGAACACTGAAGCTTTCTTT.

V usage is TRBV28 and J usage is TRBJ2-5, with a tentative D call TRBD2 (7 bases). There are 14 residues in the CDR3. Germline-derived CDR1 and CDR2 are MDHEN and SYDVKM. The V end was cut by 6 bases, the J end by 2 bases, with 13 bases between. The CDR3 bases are TGTGCCAGCAGACCCGGGGGGCTTCAAGAGACCCAGTACTTC. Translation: CASRPGGLQETQYF.

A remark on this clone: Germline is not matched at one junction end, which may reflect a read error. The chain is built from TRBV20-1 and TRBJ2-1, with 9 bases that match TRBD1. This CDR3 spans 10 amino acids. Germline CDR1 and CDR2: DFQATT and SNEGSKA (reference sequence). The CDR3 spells CSAGQGRPIF. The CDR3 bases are TGCAGTGCGGGACAGGGCAGGCCGATCTTC.

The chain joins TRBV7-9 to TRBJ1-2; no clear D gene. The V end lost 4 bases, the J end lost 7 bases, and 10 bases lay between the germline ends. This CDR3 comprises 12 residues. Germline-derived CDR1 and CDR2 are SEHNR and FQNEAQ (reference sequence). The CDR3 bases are TGTGCCAGCAGCTCTCCAGGTGGTGGCTACACCTTC. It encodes CASSSPGGGYTF.

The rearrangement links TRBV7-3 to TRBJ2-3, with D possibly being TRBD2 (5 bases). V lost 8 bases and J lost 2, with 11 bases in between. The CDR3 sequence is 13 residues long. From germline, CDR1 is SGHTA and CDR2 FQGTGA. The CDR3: CASSGMATDTQYF. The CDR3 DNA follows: TGTGCCAGCTCGGGGATGGCCACAGATACGCAGTATTTT.

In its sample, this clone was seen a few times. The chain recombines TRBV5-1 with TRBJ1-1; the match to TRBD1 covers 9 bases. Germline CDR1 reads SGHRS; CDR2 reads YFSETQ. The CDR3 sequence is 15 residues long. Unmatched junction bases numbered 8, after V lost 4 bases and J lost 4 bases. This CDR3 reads CASSVTGGSGTEAFF. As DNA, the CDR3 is TGCGCCAGCAGCGTAACAGGGGGCAGTGGCACTGAAGCTTTCTTT.